This passage covers 18 T cell receptor beta chains from one sample sequenced in a study of T cells in narcolepsy. Method: immunoSEQ multiplex PCR; TCRdb's copy keeps in-frame clones and lacks some. Altogether tens of thousands of clones are present, about 90% being singletons, with the ten largest covering about 0.79%. Sequencing used CD45RA- memory CD4+ T cells from PBMCs. These receptors were obtained from a human donor with narcolepsy.

The genes are TRBV5-5 and TRBJ1-4; no reliable D call. Trimming took 0 bases from V and 0 from J, leaving 3 bases between them. The V gene's germline CDR1 is SGHKS and CDR2 YYEKEE (reference sequence). The CDR3 covers 14 residues. The CDR3 DNA is TGTGCCAGCAGCTTGGGTGCAACTAATGAAAAACTGTTTTTT. Protein: CASSLGATNEKLFF.

The J gene is TRBJ2-5, the V gene TRBV5-1; unclear D gene. The J call may be incorrect, as the DNA end agrees better with TRBJ2-7. Per the germline V gene, CDR1 is SGHRS and CDR2 is YFSETQ. This CDR3 spans 12 amino acids. The CDR3 loop is CASRGESYEQYF. CDR3 sequence (DNA): TGCGCCAGCAGGGGCGAGTCCTACGAGCAGTACTTC.

The V call is TRBV5-1, the J call TRBJ1-1; 9 bases fit TRBD1. V was clipped by 3 bases and J by 1 base; unmatched bases: 7. CDR1 is SGHRS, CDR2 YFSETQ, per germline. This CDR3 comprises 16 residues. DNA of the CDR3: TGCGCCAGCAGCTCTGGGACAGGGCGGTCGAACACTGAAGCTTTCTTT. This sequence encodes CASSSGTGRSNTEAFF.

The sample holds one count of this clone. This chain uses TRBV2 with TRBJ2-3; 10 bases agree with TRBD1. The CDR3 is 16 residues long. V was pared by 6 bases and J by 2 bases, with 8 bases of the junction left unmatched. From germline, CDR1 is SNHLY and CDR2 FYNNEI. The CDR3 protein is CASRRTGTGVTDTQYF. DNA of the CDR3: TGTGCCAGCAGACGAACCGGGACAGGGGTCACAGATACGCAGTATTTT.

V gene TRBV28 combines with J gene TRBJ1-5, with TRBD1 matching 7 bases. CDR3 length: 16 residues. CDR1 is MDHEN and CDR2 is SYDVKM in the germline V gene. Germline trimming cut 7 bases from V and 3 bases from J; bases unmatched to any gene: 12. The CDR3 DNA reads as TGTGCCAGCATTCCGGCGACAGGGCGCTCCAATCAGCCCCAGCATTTT. Translated: CASIPATGRSNQPQHF.

The V call is TRBV2, the J call TRBJ1-1; D uncertain. Trimming left V 6 bases short and J 1 base short, with 9 bases between. CDR1 is SNHLY and CDR2 is FYNNEI in the germline V gene. This CDR3 contains 13 residues. The CDR3 bases are TGTGCCAGCAGGTGGTCAGGGAACACTGAAGCTTTCTTT. It encodes CASRWSGNTEAFF. The entire variable domain, with the rest obtained from reference TRBV2 and TRBJ1-1, is as follows: EPEVTQTPSHQVTQMGQEVILRCVPISNHLYFYWYRQILGQKVEFLVSFYNNEISEKSEIFDDQFSVERPDGSNFTLKIRSTKLEDSAMYFCASRWSGNTEAFFGQGTRLTVV.

This chain uses TRBV28 with TRBJ2-5; TRBD2 matches 12 bases. This CDR3 has 16 amino acids. V was clipped by 5 bases and J by 4 bases; unmatched bases: 8. Germline values: CDR1 MDHEN, CDR2 SYDVKM. The CDR3 DNA reads TGTGCCAGCAGTCCAATGGGACTAGCGGGTGGAGAGACCCAGTACTTC. This translates into CASSPMGLAGGETQYF.

This chain joins TRBV5-1 and TRBJ2-2, with D perhaps matching TRBD2 (5 bases). The CDR3 is 15 residues long. Trimming removed 4 bases at V and 2 bases at J, with 12 bases between. Per germline, CDR1 SGHRS and CDR2 YFSETQ. The CDR3 loop reads CASSPRGTNTGELFF. As DNA, the CDR3 is TGCGCCAGCAGCCCCCGGGGTACAAACACCGGGGAGCTGTTTTTT.

This clone appeared a single time. The chain couples TRBV4-3 to TRBJ1-2; D perhaps matches TRBD1 (5 bases). Germline V gene data show CDR1 as LGHNA and CDR2 as YSLEER. Between the trimmed V and J ends, which lost 1 base and 2 bases, there was a span of 14 bases. The CDR3 sequence is 16 residues long. In DNA form, the CDR3 reads TGCGCCAGCAGCCAAGTTGGGTCAGGGATGAACTATGGCTACACCTTC. Protein: CASSQVGSGMNYGYTF.

V is TRBV10-3 and J is TRBJ1-5, with 7 positions matching TRBD1. The trim removed 5 bases at V and 10 bases at J, leaving 8 bases unmatched. CDR1 and CDR2 from the germline V gene are ENHRY and SYGVKD. CDR3 size: 13 residues. In nucleotides, the CDR3 is TGTGCCATCAGTTTAGACAGGGCCCATCCCCAGCATTTT. It yields the protein CAISLDRAHPQHF.

This clone was found once. The rearrangement uses TRBV4-3 and TRBJ1-1, with no clear D. V dropped 0 bases and J dropped 0 bases, with 5 bases sitting between them. CDR1 LGHNA and CDR2 YSLEER come from the germline V gene. The CDR3 spans 14 residues. The CDR3 coding sequence is TGCGCCAGCAGCCAAGACAGGATGAACACTGAAGCTTTCTTT. Its translation: CASSQDRMNTEAFF.

The chain recombines TRBV19 with TRBJ2-5, with 16 bases fitting TRBD2. With V trimmed by 4 bases and J by 4 bases, 3 bases remained unmatched. The CDR3 spans 16 residues. Germline V gives CDR1 LNHDA, CDR2 SQIVND (reference sequence). CDR3 amino acids: CASSKGTSGRGETQYF. The CDR3 bases are TGTGCCAGTAGTAAAGGGACTAGCGGGAGGGGAGAGACCCAGTACTTC.

V and J are TRBV30 and TRBJ1-1; D gene unclear. V dropped 2 bases and J dropped 0 bases, with 10 bases sitting between them. CDR3 length equals 14 residues. From germline, CDR1 is GTSNPN and CDR2 SVGIG (reference sequence). CDR3: CAWSLGGVNTEAFF. Here the CDR3 DNA reads TGTGCCTGGAGTTTGGGCGGGGTGAACACTGAAGCTTTCTTT.

This chain's CDR3 is CASSQRGSGTAQETQYF. The CDR3 nucleotides are TGTGCCAGCAGCCAGAGGGGCAGCGGGACAGCCCAAGAGACCCAGTACTTC. The chain uses TRBV7-2 and TRBJ2-5, with D perhaps assigned TRBD1 or TRBD2 (7 bases each). Germline V gene sequence: CDR1 SGHTA, CDR2 FQGNSA. V was clipped by 5 bases and J by 1 base, with 20 bases between them. This CDR3 contains 17 residues.

V usage is TRBV7-2 and J usage is TRBJ2-1, with D possibly matching TRBD2 (7 bases). Germline CDR1 and CDR2: SGHTA and FQGNSA. Trimming took off 8 bases at V and 6 bases at J, with 17 bases between the two ends. The CDR3 is made up of 14 amino acids. The CDR3 sequence is CASAYYREGNEQFF. CDR3 sequence (DNA): TGTGCCAGCGCCTATTACAGGGAGGGCAATGAGCAGTTCTTC. Full variable domain (missing parts from reference TRBV7-2 and TRBJ2-1): GAGVSQSPSNKVTEKGKDVELRCDPISGHTALYWYRQSLGQGLEFLIYFQGNSAPDKSGLPSDRFSAERTGGSVSTLTIQRTQQEDSAVYLCASAYYREGNEQFFGPGTRLTVL.

The chain carries TRBV7-2 and TRBJ1-6; 7 positions match TRBD1. The trim removed 5 bases at V and 7 bases at J, leaving 8 bases unmatched. Germline assignment: CDR1 SGHTA and CDR2 FQGNSA. The CDR3 totals 15 residues. The CDR3 is CASSPSGTDNSPLHF. The CDR3, as DNA: TGTGCCAGCAGCCCATCCGGGACAGACAATTCACCCCTCCACTTT.

The chain combines TRBV10-3 with TRBJ2-1, with TRBD2 matching 9 bases. In germline, CDR1 is ENHRY, CDR2 SYGVKD. V shed 5 bases and J 3 bases; nucleotides not matched to a gene: 5. This CDR3 spans 15 amino acids. The CDR3 nucleotides are TGTGCCATCAGTTATTATAGCGGGGGCTACAATGAGCAGTTCTTC. Residues: CAISYYSGGYNEQFF.

This clone was observed once. V and J are TRBV11-2 and TRBJ2-7; no clear D. The CDR3 totals 15 residues. CDR1 and CDR2 (germline): SGHAT, FQNNGV. Trimming removed 1 base from V and 1 base from J, with 11 bases in between. Written as DNA, the CDR3 is TGTGCCAGCAGCTTAGGACGGACGACTTCCTACGAGCAGTACTTC. It translates to CASSLGRTTSYEQYF.